Listed below are T cell receptor beta chains from one sample, sequenced in a study of cytomegalovirus exposure and HLA in healthy donors. Produced via immunoSEQ multiplex PCR; TCRdb's table is partial and in-frame only. The table has roughly 180,000 clones, around 82% seen once. Sequenced: PBMCs. All receptors come from a woman aged 25-40 years in good health and CMV-seropositive. Each CDR3 is given with its conserved first and last residue. D genes are given only for firm matches. The size entry is marked missing in some rows and otherwise reads once, few, many or a size class.

size	D	J	V	CDR3	DNA
.	TRBD1	TRBJ2-7	TRBV4-1	CASSHTGTGPYEQYF	TGCGCCAGCAGCCATACCGGGACAGGCCCCTACGAGCAGTACTTC
.	.	TRBJ1-1	TRBV7-9	CASSGLMNAEAFF	TGTGCCAGCTCCGGACTGATGAACGCTGAAGCTTTCTTT
once	.	TRBJ2-3	TRBV6-6	CASSDRSLRTDTQYF	TGTGCCAGCAGTGACAGGAGCCTAAGGACAGATACGCAGTATTTT
.	.	TRBJ2-7	TRBV9	CASSPKVGGTYEQYF	TGTGCCAGCAGCCCAAAAGTTGGAGGGACCTACGAGCAGTACTTC
.	.	TRBJ2-7	TRBV6-5	CASSYSAGPSSYEQYF	TGTGCCAGCAGTTACTCGGCAGGGCCGAGCTCCTACGAGCAGTACTTC
.	.	TRBJ1-4	TRBV7-9	CASSFGGVNEKLFF	TGTGCCAGCAGCTTCGGCGGCGTGAATGAAAAACTGTTTTTT
.	.	TRBJ1-1	TRBV9	CASSPSGGPNTEAFF	TGTGCCAGCAGCCCCTCGGGGGGGCCGAACACTGAAGCTTTCTTT
.	TRBD1	TRBJ2-6	TRBV9	CASSVAGVRGRGGANVLTF	TGTGCCAGCAGCGTAGCTGGGGTCAGGGGGCGCGGTGGGGCCAACGTCCTGACTTTC
.	.	TRBJ1-6	TRBV7-8	CASSLYGQGLSPLHF	TGTGCCAGCAGCTTATACGGGCAGGGTTTGTCACCCCTCCACTTT
.	TRBD1	TRBJ2-4	TRBV10-3	CAIRTGGDENIQYF	TGTGCCATCAGGACAGGGGGGGATGAAAACATTCAGTACTTC
few	.	TRBJ2-1	TRBV7-9	CASSLRDHDNEQFF	TGTGCCAGCAGCTTACGGGATCATGACAATGAGCAGTTCTTC
.	TRBD2	TRBJ2-3	TRBV28	CASRPPGRGDTQYF	TGTGCCAGCAGACCCCCCGGGAGGGGAGATACGCAGTATTTT
once	TRBD2	TRBJ2-7	TRBV13	CASSLRGAYEQYF	TGTGCCAGCAGCTTACGGGGGGCCTACGAGCAGTACTTC
.	.	TRBJ2-1	TRBV5-1	CASSLSQRNEQFF	TGCGCCAGCAGCTTGTCCCAGAGGAATGAGCAGTTCTTC
.	TRBD1	TRBJ1-5	TRBV5-6	CASSLQGRSRGPQHF	TGTGCCAGCAGCTTACAGGGGCGTAGCCGGGGGCCCCAGCATTTT
.	TRBD2	TRBJ2-7	TRBV4-3	CASSQGLAGEPYEQYF	TGCGCCAGCAGCCAAGGGCTAGCGGGGGAACCCTACGAGCAGTACTTC
once	.	TRBJ2-2	TRBV27	CASTHGGVGTGELFF	TGTGCCAGCACCCACGGGGGTGTTGGGACCGGGGAGCTGTTTTTT
few	TRBD2	TRBJ2-5	TRBV2	CASSRMGSGGAGETQYF	TGTGCCAGCAGTCGAATGGGGAGCGGGGGGGCGGGGGAGACCCAGTACTTC
.	.	TRBJ2-3	TRBV30	CAWRRDTQYF	TGTGCCTGGAGGCGAGATACGCAGTATTTT
.	.	TRBJ1-2	TRBV5-4	CASSLTGEKYGYTF	TGTGCCAGCAGCTTAACCGGGGAGAAGTATGGCTACACCTTC